Presented here are 27 T cell receptor beta chains from one specimen sequenced in a study of shared T cell receptors in the human thymus. Libraries were prepared by immunoSEQ multiplex PCR; TCRdb keeps only in-frame clonotypes and omits some of them. The sample contains more than 300,000 clones, over 90% of which appear only once. Sequencing was carried out using thymocytes. Receptors were obtained from a human donor.

In its sample, this clone was seen a few times. The chain is built from TRBV19 and TRBJ1-2; possibly TRBD1 for D (6 bases). CDR3 length: 11 amino acids. The V end was cut by 11 bases, the J end by 6 bases, with 13 bases between. CDR1 is LNHDA and CDR2 is SQIVND in the germline V gene (reference sequence). CDR3 nucleotide sequence: TGTGCCTCTTATGCAGGGGATGGCTACACCTTC. Protein sequence: CASYAGDGYTF.

The V call is TRBV15, the J call TRBJ2-2; TRBD2 might be the D (6 bases). Germline V gene sequence: CDR1 LNHNV, CDR2 YYDKDF (reference sequence). V was cut by 0 bases and J by 4 bases, with 9 bases left in between. CDR3 size: 15 residues. CDR3 residues: CATSRDRRGTGELFF. As DNA, the CDR3 is TGTGCCACCAGCAGAGATCGGCGGGGCACCGGGGAGCTGTTTTTT.

V gene TRBV5-1 combines with J gene TRBJ2-2; TRBD2 matches 8 bases. V shed 1 base, J shed 3 bases, and the junction held 5 bases outside the gene matches. Germline-derived CDR1 and CDR2 are SGHRS and YFSETQ. This CDR3 spans 16 amino acids. CDR3 sequence reads: CASSLRGTRDTGELFF. For the CDR3, the DNA is TGCGCCAGCAGCTTGAGGGGGACTAGGGACACCGGGGAGCTGTTTTTT.

The chain carries TRBV5-1 and TRBJ1-4, with 9 bases lining up with TRBD1. CDR1 SGHRS and CDR2 YFSETQ come from the germline V gene. The CDR3 is 15 residues long. J was trimmed by 6 bases and V by 4 bases; bases with no gene match: 7. The CDR3 DNA is TGCGCCAGCAGCACCGCCCGGGACAGGGATGAAAAACTGTTTTTT. It yields the protein CASSTARDRDEKLFF.

This chain connects TRBV5-6 to TRBJ2-1, with 15 bases identical to TRBD2. The CDR3 consists of 16 residues. In germline, CDR1 is SGHDT, CDR2 YYEEEE. With V trimmed by 3 bases and J by 10 bases, 8 bases remained unmatched. Here the CDR3 DNA reads TGTGCCAGCAGCTGGGGACTAGCGGGAGGACCCGGGGAGCAGTTCTTC. This codes for CASSWGLAGGPGEQFF.

The chain joins TRBV28 to TRBJ1-1; D perhaps matches TRBD1 (6 bases). The V gene's germline CDR1 is MDHEN and CDR2 SYDVKM. The CDR3 covers 15 residues. Trimming took off 5 bases at V and 4 bases at J, with 17 bases between the two ends. In DNA form, the CDR3 reads TGTGCCAGCAGTCCCCCGGAGGGGGTAAGCACTGAAGCTTTCTTT. Amino acid sequence: CASSPPEGVSTEAFF.

The V call is TRBV27, the J call TRBJ2-3; weak D call: TRBD1 (6 bases). With 6 bases removed from V and 6 bases from J, the gap between germline ends came to 16 bases. CDR1 MNHEY and CDR2 SMNVEV come from the germline V gene (reference sequence). The CDR3 is 14 amino acids. The CDR3 is CASSRETGSDTQYF. The CDR3 coding sequence is TGTGCCAGCAGCCGAGAAACAGGGTCCGATACGCAGTATTTT.

The V gene is TRBV7-2, the J gene TRBJ1-2, with 8 bases matching TRBD1. The CDR3 loop spans 13 amino acids. CDR1 and CDR2 from the germline V gene are SGHTA and FQGNSA. J was trimmed by 6 bases and V by 5 bases; bases with no gene match: 5. In DNA, the CDR3 is TGTGCCAGCAGCCCAGGGGGCCCGAATGGCTACACCTTC. Its translation is CASSPGGPNGYTF.

The CDR3 here is CASSYRAGGNQPQHF. As DNA, the CDR3 is TGTGCCAGCAGTTACAGGGCAGGAGGCAATCAGCCCCAGCATTTT. The J gene is TRBJ1-5, the V gene TRBV2; D may be TRBD1 (6 bases). Germline CDR1 SNHLY, CDR2 FYNNEI. Trimming took off 5 bases at V and 2 bases at J, with 13 bases between the two ends. This CDR3 comprises 15 residues.

This sequence joins TRBV2 and TRBJ2-2, with 8 bases that match TRBD2. The CDR3 is made up of 13 amino acids. Germline loops: CDR1 SNHLY, CDR2 FYNNEI. J gave up 6 bases and V 6 bases, and 3 bases lay outside the gene matches. The CDR3 DNA is TGTGCCAGCAGGGGACTAGAGTCCGGGGAGCTGTTTTTT. This codes for CASRGLESGELFF.

This clone occurred a few times. The gene calls are TRBV11-2 and TRBJ2-7, with D unclear. Germline V gene sequence: CDR1 SGHAT, CDR2 FQNNGV. V gave up 2 bases and J gave up 9 bases, with 11 bases separating them. The length of the CDR3 is 12 residues. CDR3 sequence reads: CASSLHSLAQYF. CDR3 DNA sequence: TGTGCCAGCAGCTTACACTCCCTGGCGCAGTACTTC.

The gene calls are TRBV10-3 and TRBJ2-1; D unclear. The V gene lost 11 bases and the J gene lost 4 bases, with 18 bases spanning the gap. The CDR3 consists of 14 residues. CDR1 is ENHRY, CDR2 SYGVKD, per germline. CDR3 sequence: CAVEKDRHYNEQFF. The CDR3 DNA reads TGTGCCGTCGAAAAGGACCGGCATTACAATGAGCAGTTCTTC.

The chain uses TRBV28 and TRBJ2-1; 14 nucleotides agree with TRBD2. J gave up 4 bases and V 6 bases, and 11 bases lay outside the gene matches. This CDR3 spans 18 amino acids. Germline V gene data show CDR1 as MDHEN and CDR2 as SYDVKM. DNA for the CDR3: TGTGCCAGCAGGTGCCGAGGGACTAGCGGGAGTAAATACAATGAGCAGTTCTTC. This codes for CASRCRGTSGSKYNEQFF. The full variable domain, rest sourced from reference TRBV28 and TRBJ2-1, is DVKVTQSSRYLVKRTGEKVFLECVQDMDHENMFWYRQDPGLGLRLIYFSYDVKMKEKGDIPEGYSVSREKKERFSLILESASTNQTSMYLCASRCRGTSGSKYNEQFFGPGTRLTVL.

The gene calls are TRBV27 and TRBJ2-7; the match to TRBD2 covers 11 bases. With 6 bases clipped from V and 4 bases from J, the junction kept 11 bases outside the gene matches. Germline V gene sequence: CDR1 MNHEY, CDR2 SMNVEV (reference sequence). CDR3 size: 16 residues. CDR3 in amino acids: CASRDIGTSGYYEQYF. The CDR3 region has the DNA TGTGCCAGCAGGGACATAGGGACTAGCGGATATTACGAGCAGTACTTC.

The chain combines TRBV28 with TRBJ2-3, with 7 bases aligning to TRBD1. The CDR3 runs to 16 residues. Germline assignment: CDR1 MDHEN and CDR2 SYDVKM. The trim removed 0 bases at V and 6 bases at J, leaving 9 bases unmatched. The CDR3 DNA reads TGTGCCAGCAGTTTATGCAATGGGACAGAGACGGATACGCAGTATTTT. The encoded protein is CASSLCNGTETDTQYF.

The CDR3 coding sequence is TGTGCCAGCAGCAAAGCATCGACTAGCGGGAGCACAGATACGCAGTATTTT. Translating gives CASSKASTSGSTDTQYF. V is TRBV21-1 and J is TRBJ2-3; TRBD2 reflects the table's D call only, with no check against the DNA. TRBV21-1 is given as a pseudogene. The CDR3 length is 17 residues.

The genes are TRBV6-4 and TRBJ2-2; D ambiguous. The ends were cut back, 5 bases at V and 7 bases at J, with 14 bases in the middle. Germline CDR1 and CDR2: MRHNA and SNTAGT. The CDR3 spans 14 residues. The chain's CDR3 is CASSNGPFFGELFF. The CDR3 coding sequence is TGTGCCAGCAGTAACGGGCCGTTTTTCGGGGAGCTGTTTTTT.

The chain uses TRBV4-1 and TRBJ1-2, with TRBD1 identical over 8 bases. The V gene's germline CDR1 is MGHRA and CDR2 YSYEKL. With V trimmed by 0 bases and J by 3 bases, 9 bases remained unmatched. The CDR3 is made up of 17 amino acids. The CDR3 DNA reads TGCGCCAGCAGCCAAGATGGACAGGGTGGTACTCACTATGGCTACACCTTC. This encodes CASSQDGQGGTHYGYTF.

The chain joins TRBV27 to TRBJ2-1, with a weak D call TRBD2 (6 bases). CDR3 size: 14 residues. V shed 2 bases and J shed 9 bases, with 14 bases lying between them. Germline V gives CDR1 MNHEY, CDR2 SMNVEV (reference sequence). In nucleotides, the CDR3 is TGTGCCAGCAGTTTAGCGGGGATCTCCGCTGAGCAGTTCTTC. Translating it yields CASSLAGISAEQFF.

The rearrangement joins TRBV27 to TRBJ2-7; D not certain. This CDR3 comprises 13 residues. Germline V gene data show CDR1 as MNHEY and CDR2 as SMNVEV (reference sequence). Between the trimmed V and J ends, which lost 1 base and 3 bases, there was a span of 7 bases. CDR3: CASSLYAHYEQYF. The CDR3 DNA sequence: TGTGCCAGCAGTTTATATGCTCACTACGAGCAGTACTTC.

This chain links TRBV19 with TRBJ1-1; TRBD1 is a possible D gene (6 bases). The CDR3 contains 12 residues. Per the germline V gene, CDR1 is LNHDA and CDR2 is SQIVND (reference sequence). V lost 8 bases and J lost 1, with 8 bases in between. The CDR3 is CASQQGNTEAFF. The CDR3 DNA is TGTGCCAGTCAACAGGGGAACACTGAAGCTTTCTTT. The full variable domain, completed using reference TRBV19 and TRBJ1-1, is DGGITQSPKYLFRKEGQNVTLSCEQNLNHDAMYWYRQDPGQGLRLIYYSQIVNDFQKGDIAEGYSVSREKKESFPLTVTSAQKNPTAFYLCASQQGNTEAFFGQGTRLTVV.

V usage is TRBV27 and J usage is TRBJ2-1, with 13 bases identical to TRBD2. The J segment lost 9 bases and the V segment lost 3 bases, leaving 11 bases of the junction unmatched. From germline, CDR1 is MNHEY and CDR2 SMNVEV (reference sequence). The CDR3 has 17 amino acids. The CDR3 DNA is TGTGCCAGCAGTTTCACTGGACTAGCGGGGGTGCACGGTGAGCAGTTCTTC. Amino acids: CASSFTGLAGVHGEQFF.

This clone was counted a single time. V is TRBV12-5 and J is TRBJ2-1, with D perhaps given as TRBD1 or TRBD2 (5 bases each). V lost 1 base and J lost 1, with 14 bases in between. The CDR3 has 17 residues. Germline CDR1 LGHNT, CDR2 FRNRAP. The CDR3 bases are TGTGCTAGTGGTTTGGGTTTGGGCAGGGAGTCCTACAATGAGCAGTTCTTC. Encoded protein: CASGLGLGRESYNEQFF.

The CDR3 region has the DNA TGTGCCTGGAGTTCTGCGACTGTTAATGAGCAGTTCTTC. It specifies CAWSSATVNEQFF. The chain couples TRBV30 to TRBJ2-1; D is unresolved. Germline V lookup: CDR1 GTSNPN, CDR2 SVGIG (reference sequence). Trimming removed 2 bases from V and 7 bases from J, with 12 bases in between. There are 13 residues in the CDR3.

The genes are TRBV28 and TRBJ2-3, with D unresolved. The CDR3 is 13 amino acids. V was shortened by 4 bases and J by 5 bases, with 10 bases between the two germline ends. Germline-derived CDR1 and CDR2 are MDHEN and SYDVKM. The CDR3 sequence is CASSSLPRDTQYF. CDR3 sequence (DNA): TGTGCCAGCAGTTCCTTGCCGAGAGATACGCAGTATTTT.

This chain links TRBV19 with TRBJ2-1; 7 nucleotides align to TRBD2. This CDR3 region has 16 residues. Germline assignment: CDR1 LNHDA and CDR2 SQIVND (reference sequence). The trim removed 3 bases at V and 6 bases at J, leaving 11 bases unmatched. The DNA of the CDR3 is TGTGCCAGTAGTATCTCGGGTGGTCTAGCGGCCAATGAGCAGTTCTTC. It is translated as CASSISGGLAANEQFF. Together with reference TRBV19 and TRBJ2-1, the CDR3 gives the full variable domain: DGGITQSPKYLFRKEGQNVTLSCEQNLNHDAMYWYRQDPGQGLRLIYYSQIVNDFQKGDIAEGYSVSREKKESFPLTVTSAQKNPTAFYLCASSISGGLAANEQFFGPGTRLTVL.

CDR3 DNA: TGTGCCTGGAGTGAAGGACAGGGGAACACCGGGGAGCTGTTTTTT. It encodes CAWSEGQGNTGELFF. This chain joins TRBV30 and TRBJ2-2; TRBD1 matches 8 bases. The CDR3 contains 15 residues. Trimming cost V 1 base and J 1 base; bases outside gene matches: 2. Germline CDR1 GTSNPN, CDR2 SVGIG (reference sequence).